This TCR beta chain was observed in a study of blood T cell repertoires in COVID-19. Only in-frame clones appear in the TCRdb table, and some are missing; sequencing was by immunoSEQ multiplex PCR. Altogether approximately 400,000 clones are present, approximately 90% being singletons, with the ten largest covering roughly 0.86%. Participants were aged about 18 to 90 years from around 24 US areas. Categorization into cohorts depended on clinical history that participants reported. The germline gives CDR1 LNHNV, CDR2 YYDKDF (reference sequence). Trimming removed 0 bases at V and 2 bases at J, with 16 bases between. The CDR3 extends over 18 amino acids.

The genes are TRBV15 and TRBJ2-2; the D is unclear. This receptor was taken from a middle-aged woman who had been exposed to COVID-19. Sequences were obtained from PBMCs or T cells enriched from blood (not recorded which). CDR3 sequence reads: CATSRDTLRGRNTGELFF. The CDR3 DNA follows: TGTGCCACCAGCAGAGATACCCTGAGAGGCAGAAACACCGGGGAGCTGTTTTTT.